The rows below give T cell receptor beta chains drawn from one sample of a study of CD8 T cells in ankylosing spondylitis. TCRdb processed the 5' RACE reads anew with MiXCR; each CDR3 protein has one entry. The table has around 480,000 distinct CDR3 sequences, roughly 15% seen once. Sequenced sample: blood, either unsorted or a sorted T cell fraction (not recorded which). These receptors were obtained from a male donor with ankylosing spondylitis. Each CDR3 is given with its conserved first and last residue. Fields, in order: V gene, J gene, CDR3 protein.

V: TRBV3-1
J: TRBJ2-3
CDR3: CASSRLAGKTDTQYF

V: TRBV6-2/TRBV6-3
J: TRBJ2-1
CDR3: CASRPSLGEQFF

V: TRBV30
J: TRBJ1-2
CDR3: CAWSKGGQGAFGYTF

V: TRBV14
J: TRBJ2-1
CDR3: CASSQTGTSQFF

V: TRBV10-3
J: TRBJ1-5
CDR3: CAISQTGLDQPQHF

V: TRBV6-6
J: TRBJ1-1
CDR3: CASRYTGDTEAFF

V: TRBV20-1
J: TRBJ1-1
CDR3: CSAFPRTRATEAFF

V: TRBV27
J: TRBJ2-3
CDR3: CASSFGGVRSTDTQYF

V: TRBV6-5
J: TRBJ2-7
CDR3: CASSYSGVAYEQYF

V: TRBV5-1
J: TRBJ2-3
CDR3: CASSLAVAGGRTQYF

V: TRBV20-1
J: TRBJ2-3
CDR3: CSALAGGPSTDTQYF

V: TRBV3-1
J: TRBJ2-1
CDR3: CASSRNLGNEQFF

V: TRBV4-2
J: TRBJ2-4
CDR3: CASSQDTVTGGYKNIQYF

V: TRBV7-3
J: TRBJ2-1
CDR3: CASSLKSGVGEQFF

V: TRBV6-6
J: TRBJ2-7
CDR3: CASSYAQGYEQYF

V: TRBV7-2
J: TRBJ1-2
CDR3: CASSTRTGSGYTF

V: TRBV12-3/TRBV12-4
J: TRBJ2-5
CDR3: CASSSDSIQETQYF

V: TRBV5-1
J: TRBJ2-1
CDR3: CASSLVVTAYNEQFF

V: TRBV11-2
J: TRBJ2-5
CDR3: CASSLNVQETQYF

V: TRBV7-2
J: TRBJ2-5
CDR3: CASSSGQTIQETQYF

V: TRBV27
J: TRBJ2-7
CDR3: CASSPMAATGVYEQYF

V: TRBV29-1
J: TRBJ2-7
CDR3: CSVGRGVYEQYF

V: TRBV6-1
J: TRBJ1-1
CDR3: CASSQRDRSRTEAFF

V: TRBV15
J: TRBJ2-3
CDR3: CATSRDPRSLGTDTQYF

V: TRBV10-3
J: TRBJ2-1
CDR3: CAIRPTSGGPKGNEQFF

V: TRBV7-9
J: TRBJ1-2
CDR3: CASSLRGPLNYGYTF

V: TRBV29-1
J: TRBJ2-5
CDR3: CSVLGQGGETQYF

V: TRBV28
J: TRBJ2-3
CDR3: CASTLRTTRTDTQYF

V: TRBV6-5
J: TRBJ2-3
CDR3: CASSYRGLAGGTDTQYF

V: TRBV11-3
J: TRBJ2-7
CDR3: CASMGTDYEQYF

V: TRBV5-1
J: TRBJ1-2
CDR3: CASSSGTGGSYNYGYTF

V: TRBV6-1
J: TRBJ1-2
CDR3: CASSPNRQGSPGYTF

V: TRBV15
J: TRBJ1-2
CDR3: CATSRGGVEANYGYTF

V: TRBV27
J: TRBJ2-2
CDR3: CASSGTGLAGVIGELFF

V: TRBV3-1
J: TRBJ1-1
CDR3: CASSQGHSPEAFF

V: TRBV7-9
J: TRBJ2-1
CDR3: CASSLPAVVGGNEQFF

V: TRBV5-1
J: TRBJ1-1
CDR3: CASSPGDTEAFF

V: TRBV11-1
J: TRBJ2-7
CDR3: CASSLGRRLGTYEQYF